Here is one T cell receptor beta chain with its context. Germline-derived CDR1 and CDR2 are MNHNS and SASEGT. V lost 2 bases and J lost 5, with 18 bases in between. This CDR3 is 17 amino acids long. This table comes from immunoSEQ multiplex PCR, and its TCRdb copy is limited to in-frame clones, with some not included. The table shows roughly 32,000 clones, with roughly 90% occurring only once. These data are taken from a study of OX40 agonist ivuxolimab in advanced cancers. The V call is TRBV6-1, the J call TRBJ2-2; D is possibly TRBD1 or TRBD2 (5 bases each). This sequence was found in an adult with an advanced solid tumor such as melanoma, head and neck, liver or kidney cancer. The sample in question was CD4+ or CD8+ T cells sorted from blood, obtained in a trial of the OX40 agonist ivuxolimab. Here the CDR3 reads CASSEHWSMGETGELFF. CDR3 nucleotides: TGTGCCAGCAGTGAACATTGGAGTATGGGGGAGACCGGGGAGCTGTTTTTT.